Below, 23 T cell receptor beta chains from the same sample are listed, as sequenced in a study of spatial heterogeneity in lung cancer. Study-wide results and caveats: Counts of expanded alpha and beta TCRs within tumors tracked the tumor nonsynonymous mutation count.

Documented time point: sample taken at primary tumor resection. These receptors are not linked to any known antigen. One entry per CDR3 protein results from TCRdb running MiXCR on the 5' RACE reads. The table includes 5,500 to 7,500 distinct CDR3 sequences, about 14% detected once. Specimen: lung tumor tissue, collected at surgery. The receptors stem from a male donor with early-stage non-small cell lung cancer.

The rearrangement uses TRBV9 and TRBJ2-3, with TRBD2 matching over 9 bases. The V and J ends lost 3 bases and 5 bases, in that order; junction bases with no gene match: 10. The CDR3 extends over 16 amino acids. Germline lookup yields CDR1 SGDLS and CDR2 YYNGEE. Written as DNA, the CDR3 is TGTGCCAGCAGCGCCCTCTTAGCGGGAGCCAGAGATACGCAGTATTTT. Its translation: CASSALLAGARDTQYF.

This clonotype was seen only a few times. The J gene is TRBJ1-1, the V gene TRBV2; D not certain. This CDR3 is built from 12 residues. V lost 2 bases and J 8 bases, leaving 9 bases between the germline ends. Germline V gene lookup returns CDR1 SNHLY and CDR2 FYNNEI. CDR3: CASSERAVEAFF. CDR3 in DNA: TGTGCCAGCAGTGAAAGGGCAGTAGAAGCTTTCTTT.

CDR3: CASSLGTSGRTENIQYF. CDR3 sequence (DNA): TGTGCCAGCAGCTTGGGGACTAGCGGGAGGACCGAAAACATTCAGTACTTC. The J gene is TRBJ2-4, the V gene TRBV5-5; 14 bases fit TRBD2. J lost 5 bases, V lost 0 bases, and 4 bases had no gene match. The CDR3 loop spans 17 amino acids. The germline gives CDR1 SGHKS, CDR2 YYEKEE (reference sequence).

Only a few counts were recorded for this clonotype. This chain joins TRBV7-3 and TRBJ1-1; D is unclear. This CDR3 contains 15 residues. V lost 1 base and J 4 bases, leaving 13 bases between the germline ends. Germline assignment: CDR1 SGHTA and CDR2 FQGTGA. CDR3 sequence reads: CASSLRSASSTEAFF. CDR3 DNA: TGTGCCAGCAGCTTAAGATCAGCGAGTAGCACTGAAGCTTTCTTT.

This clonotype ranks as medium-sized. This chain uses TRBV4-1 with TRBJ1-4; D remains ambiguous. CDR1 and CDR2 from the germline V gene are MGHRA and YSYEKL. This CDR3 comprises 14 residues. The germline V and J ends were trimmed by 0 bases and 4 bases, with 6 bases remaining between them. The CDR3 reads CASSQDRVNEKLFF. Written as DNA, the CDR3 is TGCGCCAGCAGCCAAGATCGGGTTAATGAAAAACTGTTTTTT.

The chain has TRBV18 and TRBJ2-1, with a possible D match to TRBD1 (6 bases). Trimming removed 3 bases from V and 2 bases from J, with 11 bases in between. The CDR3 is 15 amino acids. Per germline, CDR1 KGHSH and CDR2 LQKENI. CDR3 nucleotides: TGTGCCAGCTCACCCCAGGGGTCCCCCTACAATGAGCAGTTCTTC. The encoded protein is CASSPQGSPYNEQFF.

This clonotype appeared many times. The chain carries TRBV10-1 and TRBJ2-3, with 10 bases matching TRBD2. Unmatched junction bases numbered 6, after V lost 0 bases and J lost 0 bases. Germline CDR1 and CDR2: WNHNN and SYGVQD (reference sequence). The CDR3 extends over 18 amino acids. The CDR3 loop is CASSESAGGTPSTDTQYF. In nucleotides, the CDR3 is TGCGCCAGCAGTGAGTCAGCGGGAGGGACACCTAGCACAGATACGCAGTATTTT.

J is TRBJ2-5 and V is TRBV30; D may be TRBD1 (5 bases). The germline V gene encodes CDR1 GTSNPN and CDR2 SVGIG (reference sequence). The CDR3 covers 13 residues. Trimming took off 5 bases at V and 0 bases at J, with 10 bases between the two ends. As DNA, the CDR3 is TGTGCCTGGGACAGACAGTACCAAGAGACCCAGTACTTC. It encodes CAWDRQYQETQYF.

Ten or more counts support this clonotype. Mismatch with germline at one junction end may stem from a read error. The chain employs TRBV12-3 or TRBV12-4 and TRBJ2-3, with 11 bases lining up with TRBD2. This CDR3 spans 14 amino acids. The CDR3 DNA is TGTGCCAGCAGCTTAGCGGGAGGGGCAGATACGCAGTATTTT. As protein: CASSLAGGADTQYF.

This clonotype is medium-sized within its sample. CDR3 region: CAGRTTVNTEAFF. The CDR3 DNA reads as TGTGCCGGCCGAACGACCGTTAACACTGAAGCTTTCTTT. The chain carries TRBV6-6 and TRBJ1-1, with D unresolved. V lost 11 bases and J lost 2, with 15 bases in between. The CDR3 runs 13 residues. Germline-derived CDR1 and CDR2 are MNHNY and SVGAGI (reference sequence).

This clonotype came up many times. This chain joins TRBV6-2 or TRBV6-3 and TRBJ2-1; 12 bases agree with TRBD2. Germline V lookup: CDR1 MNHEY, CDR2 SVGEGT. After removal of 2 bases from V and 12 bases from J, the junction contained 8 bases not matched to a gene. The CDR3 spans 15 residues. The CDR3, as DNA: TGTGCCAGCAGTTACGATACTAGCGGGAGGCCCCTGCAGTTCTTC. It encodes CASSYDTSGRPLQFF.

This clonotype was recorded many times. The chain is built from TRBV7-9 and TRBJ1-2; possible D gene TRBD1, 5 bases. This CDR3 has 13 residues. CDR1 is SEHNR and CDR2 is FQNEAQ in the germline V gene (reference sequence). Trimming removed 0 bases at V and 12 bases at J, with 14 bases between. CDR3 sequence: CASSLAGRLMNTF. CDR3 DNA sequence: TGTGCCAGCAGCTTAGCGGGACGCCTGATGAACACCTTC.

This clonotype showed up just a few times. The rearrangement uses TRBV4-2 and TRBJ1-1, with TRBD1 matching 9 bases. Germline V gene data show CDR1 as LGHNA and CDR2 as YNFKEQ. Trimming at V came to 1 base and at J to 7 bases, leaving 4 bases not matched to a gene. The CDR3 is made up of 14 amino acids. The CDR3, as DNA: TGTGCCAGCAGCCAAGGGGACAGGGCTTTTGAAGCTTTCTTT. Its translation: CASSQGDRAFEAFF.

The chain links TRBV6-6 to TRBJ2-5; 9 bases are shared with TRBD1. CDR1 is MNHNY and CDR2 is SVGAGI in the germline V gene (reference sequence). The CDR3 is made up of 15 amino acids. The V gene end was trimmed by 2 bases and the J gene end by 5 bases; junction bases not matched to a gene: 6. This CDR3 reads CASSYPGQGAETQYF. The CDR3 region has the DNA TGTGCCAGCAGTTACCCGGGACAGGGTGCGGAGACCCAGTACTTC.

This clonotype occurred many times. The chain's CDR3 is CASSPTGVGEPQHF. The CDR3 DNA sequence: TGTGCCAGCAGCCCTACAGGGGTCGGGGAGCCCCAGCATTTT. V usage is TRBV14 and J usage is TRBJ1-5, with 7 positions matching TRBD1. Per germline, CDR1 SGHDN and CDR2 FVKESK. This CDR3 is 14 amino acids long. The ends lost 4 bases at V and 8 bases at J; junction bases unmatched: 8.

By sample share, this clonotype is large. The V call is TRBV29-1, the J call TRBJ1-5; D possibly corresponds to TRBD1 (5 bases). The CDR3 runs 12 residues. Per germline, CDR1 SQVTM and CDR2 ANQGSEA. The ends were cut back, 4 bases at V and 5 bases at J, with 9 bases in the middle. The CDR3 DNA follows: TGCAGCGTTGCAGGGTATGATCAGCCCCAGCATTTT. Its translation is CSVAGYDQPQHF. Variable domain in full (rest from reference TRBV29-1 and TRBJ1-5): SAVISQKPSRDICQRGTSLTIQCQVDSQVTMMFWYRQQPGQSLTLIATANQGSEATYESGFVIDKFPISRPNLTFSTLTVSNMSPEDSSIYLCSVAGYDQPQHFGDGTRLSIL.

By sample fraction, this clonotype is medium-sized. The chain carries TRBV12-3 or TRBV12-4 and TRBJ2-2; tentative D call: TRBD2 (5 bases). This CDR3 region has 13 residues. V shed 6 bases and J shed 4 bases, with 9 bases lying between them. CDR3 protein: CASSDYGTGELFF. CDR3 coding DNA: TGTGCCAGCAGCGACTATGGCACCGGGGAGCTGTTTTTT.

This clonotype was seen ten or more times. The chain combines TRBV12-3 or TRBV12-4 with TRBJ1-1; D perhaps matches TRBD1 (6 bases). V was cut by 5 bases and J by 8 bases, with 12 bases left in between. This CDR3 region has 12 residues. The CDR3 here is CASSVPGTEAFF. The CDR3 DNA reads TGTGCCAGCAGTGTCCCCGGGACAGAAGCTTTCTTT.

This clonotype qualifies as medium-sized (0.01 to 0.1%). This rearrangement joins TRBV7-2 to TRBJ2-2; D is uncertain. The germline V and J ends were trimmed by 1 base and 2 bases, with 5 bases remaining between them. From germline, CDR1 is SGHTA and CDR2 FQGNSA. The CDR3 loop spans 14 amino acids. CDR3 sequence: CASSLGLNTGELFF. The CDR3 bases are TGTGCCAGCAGCTTAGGGCTCAACACCGGGGAGCTGTTTTTT.

This clonotype was counted at least ten times. The CDR3 DNA follows: TGTGCCAGCAGCCAATCAGGGACAGGATACTATGGCTACACCTTC. Amino acid sequence: CASSQSGTGYYGYTF. V is TRBV3-1 and J is TRBJ1-2, with 8 bases lining up with TRBD1. Germline loops: CDR1 LGHDT, CDR2 YNNKEL (reference sequence). CDR3 size: 15 residues. The junction had 5 bases not matched to a gene; V was cut back by 2 bases and J by 3 bases. The complete variable domain, with remaining parts taken from reference TRBV3-1 and TRBJ1-2, reads DTAVSQTPKYLVTQMGNDKSIKCEQNLGHDTMYWYKQDSKKFLKIMFSYNNKELIINETVPNRFSPKSPDKAHLNLHINSLELGDSAVYFCASSQSGTGYYGYTFGSGTRLTVV.

The chain is built from TRBV19 and TRBJ1-6; 8 bases map to TRBD1. CDR3 length: 11 amino acids. Germline-derived CDR1 and CDR2 are LNHDA and SQIVND (reference sequence). With V trimmed by 4 bases and J by 15 bases, 2 bases remained unmatched. The CDR3 bases are TGTGCCAGTAGTACGGACAGGGTCCTCCACTTT. It yields the protein CASSTDRVLHF.

This clonotype was found many times. The chain combines TRBV29-1 with TRBJ1-2, with no clear D. Trimming stripped 8 bases from V and 2 bases from J, with 9 bases between. Germline V lookup: CDR1 SQVTM, CDR2 ANQGSEA. CDR3 size: 11 residues. The CDR3 reads CSLSPNYGYTF. CDR3 DNA sequence: TGCAGCCTGAGTCCGAACTATGGCTACACCTTC. Together with reference TRBV29-1 and TRBJ1-2, the CDR3 gives the full variable domain: SAVISQKPSRDICQRGTSLTIQCQVDSQVTMMFWYRQQPGQSLTLIATANQGSEATYESGFVIDKFPISRPNLTFSTLTVSNMSPEDSSIYLCSLSPNYGYTFGSGTRLTVV.

By share of the sample, this clonotype is medium-sized (0.01 to 0.1%). At one end the junction does not follow the germline gene, possibly because of a read error. The chain employs TRBV2 and TRBJ1-2; D gene unclear. Germline CDR1 is SNHLY and CDR2 is FYNNEI. The CDR3 is made up of 14 amino acids. The CDR3 DNA reads as TGTGCCAGCAGGGAAGGAGTCCCATCTTATGGCTACACCTTC. Amino acid sequence: CASREGVPSYGYTF.